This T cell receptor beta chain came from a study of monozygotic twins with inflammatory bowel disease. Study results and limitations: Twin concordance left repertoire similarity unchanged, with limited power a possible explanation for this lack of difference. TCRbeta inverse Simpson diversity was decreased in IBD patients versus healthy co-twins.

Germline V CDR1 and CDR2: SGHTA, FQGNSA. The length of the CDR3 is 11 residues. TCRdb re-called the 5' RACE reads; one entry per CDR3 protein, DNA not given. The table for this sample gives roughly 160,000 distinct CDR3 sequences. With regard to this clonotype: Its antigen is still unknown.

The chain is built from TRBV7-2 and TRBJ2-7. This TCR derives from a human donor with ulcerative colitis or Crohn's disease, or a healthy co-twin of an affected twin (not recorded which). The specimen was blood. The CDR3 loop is CASSRRDEQYF. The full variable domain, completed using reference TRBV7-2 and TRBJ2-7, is GAGVSQSPSNKVTEKGKDVELRCDPISGHTALYWYRQSLGQGLEFLIYFQGNSAPDKSGLPSDRFSAERTGGSVSTLTIQRTQQEDSAVYLCASSRRDEQYFGPGTRLTVT.